These 7 T cell receptor beta chains share one sample of origin, sequenced in a study of technical replicates of blood from several donors. The protocol was immunoSEQ multiplex PCR, while the TCRdb copy is restricted to in-frame clones and leaves out a portion. The sample consists of about 59,000 clones, around 93% of them appearing once. Input material: PBMCs. All receptors derive from a human donor in good health. Some clones in this sample may be carry-over from other donors' samples.

The V call is TRBV30, the J call TRBJ2-4; TRBD1 might be the D (5 bases). Trimming cost V 0 bases and J 8 bases, with 5 bases left between them. CDR3 length: 11 residues. Germline CDR1 is GTSNPN and CDR2 is SVGIG (reference sequence). CDR3 bases: TGTGCCTGGAGTGTAGGGGACATTCAGTACTTC. It yields the protein CAWSVGDIQYF.

This chain connects TRBV4-2 to TRBJ1-3; D is unresolved. The germline gives CDR1 LGHNA, CDR2 YNFKEQ. Between the trimmed V and J ends, which lost 0 bases and 2 bases, there was a span of 8 bases. The CDR3 totals 15 residues. This CDR3 reads CASSQDAGTGNTIYF. The DNA for the CDR3 is TGTGCCAGCAGCCAAGATGCGGGGACTGGAAACACCATATATTTT.

The rearrangement joins TRBV5-5 to TRBJ2-5, with a tentative D call TRBD2 (6 bases). From germline, CDR1 is SGHKS and CDR2 YYEKEE (reference sequence). The CDR3 runs to 14 residues. With 5 bases removed from V and 7 bases from J, the gap between germline ends came to 18 bases. CDR3 sequence (DNA): TGTGCCAGCAGAGGGGAGAGCGGGCTCGGGACCCAGTACTTC. Translation gives CASRGESGLGTQYF.

The rearrangement uses TRBV30 and TRBJ1-3; D not certain. The V end was cut by 3 bases, the J end by 0 bases, with 15 bases between. Per germline, CDR1 GTSNPN and CDR2 SVGIG (reference sequence). CDR3 length: 16 amino acids. Here the CDR3 DNA reads TGTGCCTGGAGGATCTTCGGGTCTAGCTCTGGAAACACCATATATTTT. It translates to CAWRIFGSSSGNTIYF.

The V call is TRBV6-6, the J call TRBJ1-6; tentative D call: TRBD1 (5 bases). V gave up 6 bases and J gave up 5 bases, with 14 bases separating them. From germline, CDR1 is MNHNY and CDR2 SVGAGI (reference sequence). This CDR3 spans 15 amino acids. CDR3 in amino acids: CASSLGGAHNSPLHF. The CDR3 bases are TGTGCCAGCAGCCTCGGAGGGGCACATAATTCACCCCTCCACTTT.

The chain couples TRBV5-8 to TRBJ1-1; D gene unclear. Trimming removed 3 bases at V and 6 bases at J, with 18 bases between. From germline, CDR1 is SGHTS and CDR2 YDEGEE. The CDR3 sequence is 15 residues long. The CDR3 DNA reads TGTGCCAGCAGCTGGGGTACGGGGTCGTTGGCTGAAGCTTTCTTT. Translated: CASSWGTGSLAEAFF.

This chain links TRBV5-6 with TRBJ1-4, with D perhaps TRBD1 (5 bases). The CDR3 runs 17 residues. Trimming stripped 4 bases from V and 3 bases from J, with 19 bases between. Looked up from germline, CDR1 is SGHDT and CDR2 is YYEEEE. In DNA, the CDR3 is TGTGCCAGCAGCGCTGTTGCCAAGGGGAATGCTAATGAAAAACTGTTTTTT. Its translation: CASSAVAKGNANEKLFF.